Shown below are 25 T cell receptor beta chains from a single sample sequenced in a study of Graves' ophthalmopathy and Graves' hyperthyroidism. Amplification from RNA transcripts yielded the TCR beta CDR3 regions. HTBI-primed RT-PCR formed the first round, and a multiplex PCR formed the second. Each CDR3 protein gets one entry after TCRdb re-called the multiplex PCR reads with MiXCR. The table shows about 600,000 distinct CDR3 sequences, with 39% occurring only once. The specimen sequenced was peripheral blood or thyroid tissue (not recorded which). The receptors derive from an adult man with Graves' hyperthyroidism.

This sequence joins TRBV20-1 and TRBJ1-2; 9 bases agree with TRBD1. V shed 6 bases, J shed 5 bases, and the junction held 10 bases outside the gene matches. Germline assignment: CDR1 DFQATT and CDR2 SNEGSKA (reference sequence). This CDR3 has 14 amino acids. The DNA for the CDR3 is TGCAGTGCGGGAGGGACAGGGAGGCGGTATGGCTACACCTTC. Translated, it gives CSAGGTGRRYGYTF.

This clonotype was found once. The chain uses TRBV9 and TRBJ2-5; possibly TRBD1 for D (7 bases). CDR3 size: 15 residues. The V end lost 5 bases, the J end lost 9 bases, and 23 bases lay between the germline ends. Looked up from germline, CDR1 is SGDLS and CDR2 is YYNGEE. DNA of the CDR3: TGTGCCAGCAGTGACAGGGTGGAGGGGGATCAGCCCCAGTACTTC. Protein sequence: CASSDRVEGDQPQYF.

Ten or more counts support this clonotype. This chain connects TRBV24-1 to TRBJ2-7; TRBD1 agrees at 9 bases. This CDR3 is 14 amino acids long. The germline V gene has CDR1 KGHDR and CDR2 SFDVKD. V was pared by 5 bases and J by 6 bases, with 7 bases of the junction left unmatched. The CDR3 reads CATSGGQGFGEQYF. The CDR3 region has the DNA TGTGCCACCAGTGGGGGACAGGGCTTTGGCGAGCAGTACTTC.

V and J are TRBV20-1 and TRBJ1-6; 9 positions match TRBD1. V shed 5 bases, J shed 1 base, and the junction held 9 bases outside the gene matches. CDR3 length: 17 amino acids. CDR1 is DFQATT, CDR2 SNEGSKA, per germline (reference sequence). The CDR3 DNA is TGCAGTGCTGGTGGGACAGGGTTTGGGTCCTATAATTCACCCCTCCACTTT. This sequence encodes CSAGGTGFGSYNSPLHF.

This clonotype was detected ten times or more. The chain is built from TRBV7-8 and TRBJ2-5, with D hard to call. The germline V gene has CDR1 SGHVS and CDR2 FQNEAQ. The CDR3 consists of 13 residues. V lost 0 bases, J lost 5 bases, and 7 bases lay in between. CDR3 sequence: CASSLAEYETQYF. The CDR3 DNA reads as TGTGCCAGCAGCTTAGCAGAGTACGAGACCCAGTACTTC.

The chain couples TRBV19 to TRBJ2-3, with TRBD2 matching 10 bases. From germline, CDR1 is LNHDA and CDR2 SQIVND (reference sequence). The CDR3 loop spans 15 amino acids. The V gene end was trimmed by 11 bases and the J gene end by 0 bases; junction bases not matched to a gene: 8. The CDR3 nucleotides read TGTGCCTCCCAGCGGGGGGGAGAAAGCACAGATACGCAGTATTTT. The encoded protein is CASQRGGESTDTQYF.

The table lists this clonotype with many counts. The J gene is TRBJ1-1, the V gene TRBV10-3; possible D gene TRBD1, 6 bases. Germline V gene sequence: CDR1 ENHRY, CDR2 SYGVKD. V lost 3 bases, J lost 4 bases, and 18 bases lay in between. This CDR3 comprises 16 residues. The CDR3 sequence is CAISDRRGAGGTEAFF. DNA of the CDR3: TGTGCCATCAGTGATAGACGGGGGGCTGGTGGCACTGAAGCTTTCTTT.

This clonotype was counted many times. The rearrangement joins TRBV12-3 or TRBV12-4 to TRBJ1-2; 9 positions match TRBD1. CDR3 length: 14 residues. Unmatched junction bases numbered 4, after V lost 4 bases and J lost 4 bases. In DNA form, the CDR3 reads TGTGCCAGCAGTTCCCCGGACAGGGGCTATGGCTACACCTTC. It is translated as CASSSPDRGYGYTF.

This clonotype appeared many times. The CDR3 DNA follows: TGTGCCAGCAGTGTGGGACTAGCGGGGACCTACGAGCAGTACTTC. Protein product: CASSVGLAGTYEQYF. The rearrangement uses TRBV6-5 and TRBJ2-7; 13 bases agree with TRBD2. With 5 bases clipped from V and 2 bases from J, the junction kept 3 bases outside the gene matches. Germline V gene lookup returns CDR1 MNHEY and CDR2 SVGAGI. The CDR3 sequence is 15 residues long.

This chain joins TRBV10-3 and TRBJ1-4; 9 nucleotides align to TRBD1. The CDR3 has 15 amino acids. CDR1 is ENHRY, CDR2 SYGVKD, per germline. J gave up 4 bases and V 5 bases, and 5 bases lay outside the gene matches. CDR3 region: CAISRTGDDNEKLFF. Written as DNA, the CDR3 is TGTGCCATCAGTCGGACAGGGGACGATAATGAAAAACTGTTTTTT.

This rearrangement joins TRBV12-3 or TRBV12-4 to TRBJ2-7; 8 nucleotides line up with TRBD2. The J call may be faulty, since TRBJ2-1 better matches the DNA end. CDR3 length: 13 residues. CDR3 in DNA: TGTGCCAGCAGTTTAGGCCTAGCGGGCGAGCAGTTCTTC. It translates to CASSLGLAGEQFF.

This chain connects TRBV7-9 to TRBJ2-5; 9 positions match TRBD2. The end of the DNA is better explained by TRBJ2-1, so the J call may be wrong. Germline CDR1 is SEHNR and CDR2 is FQNEAQ (reference sequence). This CDR3 comprises 14 residues. The CDR3 spells CASSSSGNWNEQFF. In nucleotides, the CDR3 is TGTGCCAGCAGCTCTAGCGGGAATTGGAATGAGCAGTTCTTC.

Ten or more counts support this clonotype. The chain recombines TRBV19 with TRBJ2-2; D gene uncertain. CDR1 LNHDA and CDR2 SQIVND come from the germline V gene (reference sequence). Trimming shortened V by 4 bases and J by 6 bases, and 9 bases separated the two germline ends. CDR3 length: 13 residues. Written as DNA, the CDR3 is TGTGCCAGTAGTAACGGACCCGCCGGGGAGCTGTTTTTT. Its translation is CASSNGPAGELFF.

V gene TRBV7-2 combines with J gene TRBJ2-3, with 8 bases identical to TRBD2. The germline CDR1 and CDR2 sequences are SGHTA and FQGNSA. The CDR3 spans 14 residues. V shed 6 bases, J shed 5 bases, and the junction held 7 bases outside the gene matches. This CDR3 reads CASSPGGPGDTQYF. In DNA form, the CDR3 reads TGTGCCAGCAGTCCGGGAGGGCCGGGAGATACGCAGTATTTT.

This clonotype was detected many times. The chain employs TRBV29-1 and TRBJ2-7, with D perhaps assigned TRBD1 or TRBD2 (5 bases each). Germline V CDR1 and CDR2: SQVTM, ANQGSEA. Trimming cost V 7 bases and J 4 bases, with 14 bases left between them. The CDR3 runs 12 residues. The CDR3 DNA is TGCAGCGCCGGGACCCTCAAATACGAGCAGTACTTC. Its translation: CSAGTLKYEQYF.

The rearrangement links TRBV20-1 to TRBJ2-1, with 10 bases that match TRBD2. CDR3 length: 14 amino acids. V gave up 6 bases and J gave up 7 bases; unmatched junction bases: 9. Per germline, CDR1 DFQATT and CDR2 SNEGSKA (reference sequence). CDR3 in DNA: TGCAGTGCCGTTAGCGGGGGGAGGTGGAATGAGCAGTTCTTC. Translating gives CSAVSGGRWNEQFF.

This clonotype was counted between two and nine times. The CDR3 region is CASSLFQGYEQYF. As DNA, the CDR3 is TGTGCCAGCAGTCTTTTCCAGGGCTACGAGCAGTACTTC. The gene calls are TRBV12-3 or TRBV12-4 and TRBJ2-7; weak D call: TRBD1 (5 bases). Trimming pared 5 bases from V and 3 bases from J, leaving 11 bases between. The CDR3 runs 13 residues.

The table lists this clonotype with many counts. The chain is built from TRBV2 and TRBJ2-7; TRBD2 agrees at 11 bases. The CDR3 length is 13 residues. CDR1 and CDR2 (germline): SNHLY, FYNNEI. J gave up 4 bases and V 6 bases, and 2 bases lay outside the gene matches. The CDR3 coding sequence is TGTGCCAGCAGCGGGACTAGCGGTTACGAGCAGTACTTC. It codes for CASSGTSGYEQYF.

This clonotype was found a few times. The rearrangement uses TRBV7-9 and TRBJ2-2, with D possibly being TRBD2 (6 bases). The V gene lost 6 bases and the J gene lost 3 bases, with 20 bases spanning the gap. This CDR3 is 17 amino acids long. The germline CDR1 and CDR2 sequences are SEHNR and FQNEAQ (reference sequence). The CDR3 nucleotides are TGTGCCAGCAGTCCCGGGACTCCCCCCCATTACACCGGGGAGCTGTTTTTT. This translates into CASSPGTPPHYTGELFF.

This clonotype came up many times. This chain connects TRBV4-1 to TRBJ2-5; 8 positions match TRBD1. Trimming cost V 0 bases and J 1 base; bases outside gene matches: 1. Germline CDR1 reads MGHRA; CDR2 reads YSYEKL. The length of the CDR3 is 15 residues. The chain's CDR3 is CASSQDGTGQETQYF. CDR3 sequence (DNA): TGCGCCAGCAGCCAAGACGGGACAGGCCAAGAGACCCAGTACTTC.

The CDR3 sequence: CASSLVGYYGYTF. CDR3 sequence (DNA): TGTGCCAGCAGCTTAGTGGGATACTATGGCTACACCTTC. This rearrangement joins TRBV3-1 to TRBJ1-2; D is unresolved. The length of the CDR3 is 13 residues. Trimming cost V 5 bases and J 3 bases, with 10 bases left between them. Germline values: CDR1 LGHDT, CDR2 YNNKEL (reference sequence).

The gene calls are TRBV7-3 and TRBJ2-1, with TRBD2 matching 10 bases. The CDR3 contains 16 residues. V lost 5 bases and J lost 10; bases outside the gene matches: 14. From germline, CDR1 is SGHTA and CDR2 FQGTGA. CDR3 coding DNA: TGTGCCAGCAGCCCGTTGGGGCTAGCGGGAGTGGAGGAGCAGTTCTTC. Translated, it gives CASSPLGLAGVEEQFF.

This clonotype was seen ten or more times. The J gene is TRBJ2-7, the V gene TRBV7-9, with 9 bases fitting TRBD1. Germline values: CDR1 SEHNR, CDR2 FQNEAQ (reference sequence). Trimming removed 3 bases from V and 0 bases from J; junction bases left unmatched: 3. The CDR3 is 15 amino acids. The chain's CDR3 is CASSFGTGSSYEQYF. Here the CDR3 DNA reads TGTGCCAGCAGCTTCGGGACAGGGAGCTCCTACGAGCAGTACTTC.

This clonotype is a singleton in its sample. The chain couples TRBV5-4 to TRBJ2-5; D may be TRBD1 or TRBD2 (5 bases each). The germline V and J ends were trimmed by 3 bases and 2 bases, with 20 bases remaining between them. Germline V lookup: CDR1 SGHNT, CDR2 YYREEE (reference sequence). The CDR3 is made up of 17 amino acids. The CDR3 region has the DNA TGTGCCAGCAGCTCTGGGACGGCTGGACCGCTACAAGAGACCCAGTACTTC. Translated: CASSSGTAGPLQETQYF.

J is TRBJ2-1 and V is TRBV7-9, with D uncertain. The V gene's germline CDR1 is SEHNR and CDR2 FQNEAQ (reference sequence). The V end was cut by 4 bases, the J end by 10 bases, with 8 bases between. This CDR3 region has 11 residues. Here the CDR3 reads CASSSQDEQFF. The CDR3 DNA reads TGTGCCAGCAGCTCCCAAGACGAGCAGTTCTTC.